The 8 T cell receptor beta chains reported below all come from one sample, sequenced in a study of blood T cell repertoires in COVID-19. TCRdb's copy holds only in-frame clones and misses some; the assay was immunoSEQ multiplex PCR. Of some 86,000 clones in the sample, over 75% were seen once. Material: peripheral blood. These receptors came from a woman aged 70-85 years with acute or convalescent COVID-19.

The V gene is TRBV4-1, the J gene TRBJ2-3, with 8 bases matching TRBD2. CDR1 and CDR2 (germline): MGHRA, YSYEKL. V shed 2 bases and J 4 bases; nucleotides not matched to a gene: 8. This CDR3 region has 16 residues. The CDR3 sequence is CASSQRTSSSADTQYF. In nucleotides, the CDR3 is TGCGCCAGCAGCCAAAGGACTAGCTCTAGCGCAGATACGCAGTATTTT.

The chain employs TRBV5-3 and TRBJ1-4; 9 bases agree with TRBD1. TRBV5-3 is an ORF, with its function uncertain. This CDR3 is 14 amino acids long. The trim removed 4 bases at V and 10 bases at J, leaving 8 bases unmatched. The CDR3 spells CARSVRDRAGKLFF. DNA for the CDR3: TGTGCCAGAAGCGTACGGGACAGGGCGGGAAAACTGTTTTTT.

This rearrangement joins TRBV7-2 to TRBJ2-1, with TRBD2 as a possible D gene (6 bases). Trimming took off 4 bases at V and 6 bases at J, with 16 bases between the two ends. The CDR3 is made up of 15 amino acids. Germline CDR1 reads SGHTA; CDR2 reads FQGNSA. CDR3: CASSSRGVRSNEQFF. The CDR3 DNA is TGTGCCAGCAGCTCCCGCGGGGTAAGGTCCAATGAGCAGTTCTTC.

This clone was found once. The V gene is TRBV24-1, the J gene TRBJ2-1; 7 bases are a match to TRBD2. Trimming removed 4 bases from V and 3 bases from J; junction bases left unmatched: 17. Germline assignment: CDR1 KGHDR and CDR2 SFDVKD. This CDR3 has 19 residues. CDR3 in DNA: TGTGCCACCAGTGACCCCTCTCTTGGGGGGGGAAGTATCTACAATGAGCAGTTCTTC. Its translation: CATSDPSLGGGSIYNEQFF.

The CDR3 region has the DNA TGTGCCAGCAGTGAATCCGCGGGGGGAACCACAGATACGCAGTATTTT. As protein: CASSESAGGTTDTQYF. V is TRBV25-1 and J is TRBJ2-3; 8 bases agree with TRBD2. V lost 1 base, J lost 2 bases, and 5 bases stayed unmatched. CDR1 MGHDK and CDR2 SYGVNS come from the germline V gene. The CDR3 loop spans 16 amino acids. Full variable domain (missing parts from reference TRBV25-1 and TRBJ2-3): EADIYQTPRYLVIGTGKKITLECSQTMGHDKMYWYQQDPGMELHLIHYSYGVNSTEKGDLSSESTVSRIRTEHFPLTLESARPSHTSQYLCASSESAGGTTDTQYFGPGTRLTVL.

V and J are TRBV2 and TRBJ1-4, with D possibly matching TRBD1 (6 bases). The germline V and J ends were trimmed by 7 bases and 3 bases, with 12 bases remaining between them. Germline values: CDR1 SNHLY, CDR2 FYNNEI. CDR3 length: 14 amino acids. CDR3 amino acids: CASIEGDANEKLFF. Written as DNA, the CDR3 is TGTGCCAGCATCGAGGGGGATGCTAATGAAAAACTGTTTTTT.

This clone was recorded once. The V call is TRBV30, the J call TRBJ2-4; D gene uncertain. Germline V CDR1 and CDR2: GTSNPN, SVGIG (reference sequence). Between the trimmed V and J ends, which lost 0 bases and 8 bases, there was a span of 8 bases. CDR3 length: 12 amino acids. The CDR3 is CAWSVGRDIQYF. CDR3 sequence (DNA): TGTGCCTGGAGTGTAGGTCGGGACATTCAGTACTTC.

The chain is built from TRBV3-1 (or the pseudogene TRBV3-2) and TRBJ1-2; 12 bases line up with TRBD1. Per the germline V gene, CDR1 is LGHDT and CDR2 is YNNKEL (reference sequence). This CDR3 has 15 residues. Trimming took 2 bases from V and 6 from J; bases not matched to a gene: 4. The CDR3 region has the DNA TGTGCCAGCAGCCAAAGGGACAGGGGGCCCAATGGCTACACCTTC. Protein sequence: CASSQRDRGPNGYTF.